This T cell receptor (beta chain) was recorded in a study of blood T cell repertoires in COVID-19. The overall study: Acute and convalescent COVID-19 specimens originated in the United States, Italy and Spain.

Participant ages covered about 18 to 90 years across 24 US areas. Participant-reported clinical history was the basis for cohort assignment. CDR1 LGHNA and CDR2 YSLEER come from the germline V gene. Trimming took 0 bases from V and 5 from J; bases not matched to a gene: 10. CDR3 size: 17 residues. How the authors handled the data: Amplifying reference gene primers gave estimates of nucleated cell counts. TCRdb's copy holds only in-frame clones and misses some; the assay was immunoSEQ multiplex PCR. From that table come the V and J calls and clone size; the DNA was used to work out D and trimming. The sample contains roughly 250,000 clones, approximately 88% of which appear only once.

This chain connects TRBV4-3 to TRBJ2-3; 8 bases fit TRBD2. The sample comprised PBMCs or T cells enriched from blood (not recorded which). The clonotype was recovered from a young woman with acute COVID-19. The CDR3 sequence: CASSQDLSGGHEDTQYF. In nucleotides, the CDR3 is TGCGCCAGCAGCCAAGATCTCAGCGGGGGTCATGAAGATACGCAGTATTTT.